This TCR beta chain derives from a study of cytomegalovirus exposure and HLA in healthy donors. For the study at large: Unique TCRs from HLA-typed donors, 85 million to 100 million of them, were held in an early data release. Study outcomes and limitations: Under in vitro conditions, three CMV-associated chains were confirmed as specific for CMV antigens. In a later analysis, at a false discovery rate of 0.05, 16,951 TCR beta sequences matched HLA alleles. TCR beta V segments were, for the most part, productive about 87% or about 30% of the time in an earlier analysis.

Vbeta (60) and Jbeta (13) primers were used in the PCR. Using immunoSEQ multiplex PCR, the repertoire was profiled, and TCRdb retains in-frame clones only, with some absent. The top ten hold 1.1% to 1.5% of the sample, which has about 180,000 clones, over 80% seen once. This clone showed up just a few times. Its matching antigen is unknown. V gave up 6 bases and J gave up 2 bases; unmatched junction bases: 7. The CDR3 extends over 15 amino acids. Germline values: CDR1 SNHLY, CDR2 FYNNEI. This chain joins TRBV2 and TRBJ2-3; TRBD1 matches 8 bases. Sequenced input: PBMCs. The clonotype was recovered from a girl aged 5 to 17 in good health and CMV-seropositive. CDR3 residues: CASRGTGSYTDTQYF. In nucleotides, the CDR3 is TGTGCCAGCAGAGGGACAGGTTCCTACACAGATACGCAGTATTTT.